Included here is one T cell receptor (beta chain) sequence, with context. Its antigen remains unidentified. These data come from a study of T cell responses to AZD1222 COVID-19 vaccine. Study-wide results and caveats: Every sample of the repertoires postdated the peak T cell response.

The repertoire was sequenced with immunoSEQ multiplex PCR; TCRdb's copy has only in-frame clones and lacks some. The sample holds 90,000 to 120,000 clones, 87% seen once. This TCR was sampled from an adult who received the AZD1222 COVID-19 vaccine. The sequencing here drew on peripheral blood, taken 28 days after the second AZD1222 dose.

The CDR3 here is CASSSGNFATEAFF. The DNA for the CDR3 is TGTGCCAGCAGCTCCGGGAATTTTGCCACTGAAGCTTTCTTT. The chain combines TRBV5-5 with TRBJ1-1; D ambiguous. V lost 3 bases and J 4 bases, leaving 13 bases between the germline ends. The CDR3 covers 14 residues. From germline, CDR1 is SGHKS and CDR2 YYEKEE (reference sequence).